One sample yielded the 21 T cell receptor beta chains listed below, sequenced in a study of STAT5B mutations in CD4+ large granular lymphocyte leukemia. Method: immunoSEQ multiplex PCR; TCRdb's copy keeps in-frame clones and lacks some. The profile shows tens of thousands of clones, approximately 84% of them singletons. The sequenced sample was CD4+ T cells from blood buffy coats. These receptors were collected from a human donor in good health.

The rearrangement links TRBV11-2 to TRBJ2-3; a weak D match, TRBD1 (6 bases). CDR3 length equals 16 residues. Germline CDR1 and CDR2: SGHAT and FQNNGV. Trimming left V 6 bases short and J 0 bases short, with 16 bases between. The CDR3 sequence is CASSFQLQGSTDTQYF. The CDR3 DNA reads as TGTGCCAGCAGTTTCCAGCTACAGGGAAGCACAGATACGCAGTATTTT. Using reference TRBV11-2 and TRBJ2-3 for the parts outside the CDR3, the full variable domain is EAGVAQSPRYKIIEKRQSVAFWCNPISGHATLYWYQQILGQGPKLLIQFQNNGVVDDSQLPKDRFSAERLKGVDSTLKIQPAKLEDSAVYLCASSFQLQGSTDTQYFGPGTRLTVL.

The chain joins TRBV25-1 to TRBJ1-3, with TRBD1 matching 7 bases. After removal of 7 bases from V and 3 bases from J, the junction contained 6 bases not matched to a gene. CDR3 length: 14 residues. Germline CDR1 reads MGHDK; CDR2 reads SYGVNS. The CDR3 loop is CASTPGTVGNTIYF. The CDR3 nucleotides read TGTGCCAGCACCCCGGGGACAGTTGGAAACACCATATATTTT.

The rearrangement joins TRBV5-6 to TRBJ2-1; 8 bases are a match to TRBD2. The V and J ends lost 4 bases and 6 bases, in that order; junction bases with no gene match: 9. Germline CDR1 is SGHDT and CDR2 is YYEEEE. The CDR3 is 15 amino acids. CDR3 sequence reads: CASSLELADSNEQFF. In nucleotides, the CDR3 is TGTGCCAGCAGCCTCGAACTAGCGGATTCCAATGAGCAGTTCTTC.

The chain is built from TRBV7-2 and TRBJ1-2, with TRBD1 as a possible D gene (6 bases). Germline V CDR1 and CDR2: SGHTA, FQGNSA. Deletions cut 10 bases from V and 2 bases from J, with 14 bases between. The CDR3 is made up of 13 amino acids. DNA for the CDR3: TGTGCCACCAAGGGGGGGGCGAACTATGGCTACACCTTC. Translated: CATKGGANYGYTF.

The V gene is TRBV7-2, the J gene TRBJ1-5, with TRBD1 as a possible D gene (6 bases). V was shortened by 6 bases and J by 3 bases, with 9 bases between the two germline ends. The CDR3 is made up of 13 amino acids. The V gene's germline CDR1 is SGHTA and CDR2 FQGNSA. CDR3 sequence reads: CASRGTPNQPQHF. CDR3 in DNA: TGTGCCAGCAGAGGGACACCCAATCAGCCCCAGCATTTT.

The CDR3 nucleotides read TGCGCCAGCAGCGGGGGTGGGGGTTCCTACGAGCAGTACTTC. Protein sequence: CASSGGGGSYEQYF. The gene calls are TRBV5-1 and TRBJ2-7; the D gene could be TRBD1 or TRBD2 (5 bases each). Germline V gene lookup returns CDR1 SGHRS and CDR2 YFSETQ. The CDR3 has 14 amino acids. Trimming removed 4 bases from V and 1 base from J, with 12 bases in between.

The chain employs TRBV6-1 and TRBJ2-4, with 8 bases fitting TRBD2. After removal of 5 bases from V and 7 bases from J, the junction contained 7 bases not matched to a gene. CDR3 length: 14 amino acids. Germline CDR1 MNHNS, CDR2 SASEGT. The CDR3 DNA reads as TGTGCCAGCAGTTCCGGGACGGGAGGGAACATTCAGTACTTC. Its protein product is CASSSGTGGNIQYF.

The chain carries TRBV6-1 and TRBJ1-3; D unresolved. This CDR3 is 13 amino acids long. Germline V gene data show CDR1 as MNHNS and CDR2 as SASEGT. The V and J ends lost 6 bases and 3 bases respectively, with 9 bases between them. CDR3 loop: CASSGFSGNTIYF. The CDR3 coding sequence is TGTGCCAGCAGCGGATTCAGTGGAAACACCATATATTTT.

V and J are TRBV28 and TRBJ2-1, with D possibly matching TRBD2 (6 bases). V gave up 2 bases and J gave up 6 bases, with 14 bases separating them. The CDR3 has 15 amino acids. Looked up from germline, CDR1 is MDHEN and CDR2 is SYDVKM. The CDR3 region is CASSLTGVLSNEQFF. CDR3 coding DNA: TGTGCCAGCAGTTTAACGGGGGTCTTAAGCAATGAGCAGTTCTTC.

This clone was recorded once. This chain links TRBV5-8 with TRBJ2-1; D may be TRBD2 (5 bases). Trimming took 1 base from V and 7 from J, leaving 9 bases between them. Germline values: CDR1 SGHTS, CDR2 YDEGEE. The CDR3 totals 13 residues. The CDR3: CASSLLSVNEQFF. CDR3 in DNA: TGTGCCAGCAGCTTGCTTAGCGTAAATGAGCAGTTCTTC.

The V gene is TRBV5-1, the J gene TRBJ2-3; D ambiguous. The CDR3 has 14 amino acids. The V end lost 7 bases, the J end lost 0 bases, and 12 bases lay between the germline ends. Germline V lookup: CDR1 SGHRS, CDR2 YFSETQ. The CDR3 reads CASYEVISTDTQYF. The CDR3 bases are TGCGCCAGCTATGAGGTTATTAGCACAGATACGCAGTATTTT.

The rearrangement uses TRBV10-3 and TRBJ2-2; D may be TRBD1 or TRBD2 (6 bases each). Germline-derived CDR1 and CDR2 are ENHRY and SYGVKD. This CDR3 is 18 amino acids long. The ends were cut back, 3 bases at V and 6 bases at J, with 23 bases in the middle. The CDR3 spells CAISEIQGSSRGAGELFF. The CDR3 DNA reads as TGTGCCATCAGTGAAATCCAGGGGTCGTCTAGGGGGGCCGGGGAGCTGTTTTTT.

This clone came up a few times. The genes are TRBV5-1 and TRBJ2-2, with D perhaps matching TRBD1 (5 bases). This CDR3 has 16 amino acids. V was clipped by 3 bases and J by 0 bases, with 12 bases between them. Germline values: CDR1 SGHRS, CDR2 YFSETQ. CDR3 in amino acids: CASSSDGAANTGELFF. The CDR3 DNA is TGCGCCAGCAGCTCTGATGGGGCGGCGAACACCGGGGAGCTGTTTTTT.

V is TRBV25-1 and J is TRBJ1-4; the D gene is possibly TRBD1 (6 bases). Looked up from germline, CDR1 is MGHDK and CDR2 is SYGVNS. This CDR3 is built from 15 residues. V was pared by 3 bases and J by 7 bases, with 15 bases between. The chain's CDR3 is CASSDPAQGLEKLFF. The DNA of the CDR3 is TGTGCCAGCAGTGACCCTGCACAGGGCCTTGAAAAACTGTTTTTT. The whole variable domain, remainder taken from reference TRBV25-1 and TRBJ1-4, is EADIYQTPRYLVIGTGKKITLECSQTMGHDKMYWYQQDPGMELHLIHYSYGVNSTEKGDLSSESTVSRIRTEHFPLTLESARPSHTSQYLCASSDPAQGLEKLFFGSGTQLSVL.

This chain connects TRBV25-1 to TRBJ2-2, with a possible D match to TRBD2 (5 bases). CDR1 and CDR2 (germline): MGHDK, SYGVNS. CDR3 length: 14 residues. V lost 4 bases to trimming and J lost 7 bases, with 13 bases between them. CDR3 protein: CASSGQPGIGELFF. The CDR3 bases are TGTGCCAGCAGTGGTCAGCCGGGGATCGGGGAGCTGTTTTTT. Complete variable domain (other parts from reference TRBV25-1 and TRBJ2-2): EADIYQTPRYLVIGTGKKITLECSQTMGHDKMYWYQQDPGMELHLIHYSYGVNSTEKGDLSSESTVSRIRTEHFPLTLESARPSHTSQYLCASSGQPGIGELFFGEGSRLTVL.

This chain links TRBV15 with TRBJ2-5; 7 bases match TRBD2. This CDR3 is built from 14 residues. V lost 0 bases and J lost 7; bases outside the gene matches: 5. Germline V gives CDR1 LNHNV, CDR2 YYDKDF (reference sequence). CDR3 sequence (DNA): TGTGCCACCAGCAGAGATATCGGGGGGACGACCCAGTACTTC. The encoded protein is CATSRDIGGTTQYF.

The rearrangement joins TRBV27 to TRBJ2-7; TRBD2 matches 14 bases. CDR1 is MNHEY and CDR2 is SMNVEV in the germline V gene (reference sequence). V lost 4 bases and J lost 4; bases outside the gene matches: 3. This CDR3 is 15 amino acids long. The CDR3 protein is CASSYGTSGSYEQYF. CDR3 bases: TGTGCCAGCAGTTACGGGACTAGCGGGAGTTACGAGCAGTACTTC.

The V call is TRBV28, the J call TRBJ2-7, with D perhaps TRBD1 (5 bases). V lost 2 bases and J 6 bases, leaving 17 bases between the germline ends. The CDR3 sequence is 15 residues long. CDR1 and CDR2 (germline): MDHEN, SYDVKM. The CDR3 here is CASSLLRTTRFEQYF. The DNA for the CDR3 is TGTGCCAGCAGTTTACTTCGGACAACTCGTTTCGAGCAGTACTTC.

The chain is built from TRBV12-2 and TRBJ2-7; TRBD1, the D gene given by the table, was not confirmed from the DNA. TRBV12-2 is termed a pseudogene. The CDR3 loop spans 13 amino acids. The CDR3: CASRLAGAYEQYV. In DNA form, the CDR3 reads TGTGCAAGTCGCTTAGCGGGGGCCTACGAGCAGTACGTC.

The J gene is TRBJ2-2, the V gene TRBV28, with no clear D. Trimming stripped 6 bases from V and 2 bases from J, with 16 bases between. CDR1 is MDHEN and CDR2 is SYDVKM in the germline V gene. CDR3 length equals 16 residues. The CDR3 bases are TGTGCCAGCAGCGGACCGACTGAAGCTAACACCGGGGAGCTGTTTTTT. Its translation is CASSGPTEANTGELFF.

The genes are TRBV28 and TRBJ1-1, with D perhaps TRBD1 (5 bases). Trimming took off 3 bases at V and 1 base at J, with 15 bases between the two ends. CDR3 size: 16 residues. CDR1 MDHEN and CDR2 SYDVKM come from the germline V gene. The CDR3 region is CASSFPYRPPNTEAFF. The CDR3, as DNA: TGTGCCAGCAGTTTTCCCTACAGGCCACCGAACACTGAAGCTTTCTTT.